Listed below are T cell receptor beta chains from one sample, sequenced in a study of T cell responses to AZD1222 COVID-19 vaccine. Clones were read by immunoSEQ multiplex PCR, and TCRdb kept only the in-frame ones, dropping some. The sample contains approximately 44,000 clones, 60% to 85% of which appear only once. The material sequenced was peripheral blood, taken on day 0 of AZD1222 vaccination. The receptors were sampled from an adult in good health. CDR3s include the opening cysteine and the closing phenylalanine or tryptophan. Fields, in order: D gene, J gene, V gene, CDR3 length, clone size, CDR3 DNA, CDR3 protein. The D gene is left open where the match is weak. Some rows have no size entry. The others give once, few or many, or a class for an expanded clone.

D: TRBD2; J: TRBJ2-1; V: TRBV11-2; length: 14; size: once; DNA: TGTGCCAGCAGCCCGCGACTAGCGAGCGGTGAGCAGTTCTTC; CDR3: CASSPRLASGEQFF
D: .; J: TRBJ1-2; V: TRBV5-4; length: 17; size: few; DNA: TGTGCCAGCAGCTTTTCTCAGGGAGTTCGTACGGACTATGGCTACACCTTC; CDR3: CASSFSQGVRTDYGYTF
D: .; J: TRBJ1-4; V: TRBV7-9; length: 16; size: .; DNA: TGTGCCAGCAGCTTGGAGTCAGGGCCCGTAGGCGAAAAACTGTTTTTT; CDR3: CASSLESGPVGEKLFF
D: TRBD1; J: TRBJ1-2; V: TRBV2; length: 14; size: .; DNA: TGTGCCAGCAGGGGGGGACAGGAGAACTATGGCTACACCTTC; CDR3: CASRGGQENYGYTF
D: TRBD1; J: TRBJ1-1; V: TRBV6-6; length: 14; size: .; DNA: TGTGCCAGCAGGGGACAGGGTCGTTTCACTGAAGCTTTCTTT; CDR3: CASRGQGRFTEAFF
D: TRBD2; J: TRBJ2-5; V: TRBV27; length: 16; size: .; DNA: TGTGCCAGCAGTTTAGGGCTAGCGGGGGGTCAAGAGACCCAGTACTTC; CDR3: CASSLGLAGGQETQYF
D: .; J: TRBJ2-3; V: TRBV7-7; length: 15; size: once; DNA: TGTGCCAGCAGCCCGTCTGGGGAAGTCACAGATACGCAGTATTTT; CDR3: CASSPSGEVTDTQYF
D: TRBD2; J: TRBJ2-3; V: TRBV6-4; length: 15; size: once; DNA: TGTGCCAGCAGTGACTCGCGGGGGGGCCCAGATACGCAGTATTTT; CDR3: CASSDSRGGPDTQYF
D: TRBD2; J: TRBJ2-1; V: TRBV11-2; length: 15; size: .; DNA: TGTGCCAGCAGCTTGACTAGCGGGGGGTACAATGAGCAGTTCTTC; CDR3: CASSLTSGGYNEQFF
D: TRBD2; J: TRBJ2-7; V: TRBV19; length: 15; size: .; DNA: TGTGCCAGTAGCGCAACCCGGGGGGTCCTCTACGAGCAGTACTTC; CDR3: CASSATRGVLYEQYF
D: TRBD1; J: TRBJ2-1; V: TRBV5-1; length: 16; size: .; DNA: TGCGCCAGCAGGGGGACAGGGGGCGATGCCAACAATGAGCAGTTCTTC; CDR3: CASRGTGGDANNEQFF
D: .; J: TRBJ1-1; V: TRBV7-3; length: 14; size: .; DNA: TGTGCCAGCAGCTTAAGAGGGCGGGGTACTGAAGCTTTCTTT; CDR3: CASSLRGRGTEAFF
D: .; J: TRBJ1-1; V: TRBV6-2/TRBV6-3; length: 17; size: .; DNA: TGTGCCAGCAGTCCCTCTGGGGCAGGGGAGGTGAACACTGAAGCTTTCTTT; CDR3: CASSPSGAGEVNTEAFF
D: .; J: TRBJ1-1; V: TRBV28; length: 14; size: .; DNA: TGTGCCAGCAGTTTTCTGGGAGGGGGCACTGAAGCTTTCTTT; CDR3: CASSFLGGGTEAFF
D: .; J: TRBJ1-5; V: TRBV16; length: 13; size: .; DNA: TGTGCCAGCAGCCAAAGGGACCTAGGGCCCCAGCATTTT; CDR3: CASSQRDLGPQHF
D: .; J: TRBJ1-2; V: TRBV3-1/TRBV3-2; length: 13; size: .; DNA: TGTGCCAGCAGCCAACAGGGTGGCTATGGCTACACCTTC; CDR3: CASSQQGGYGYTF
D: .; J: TRBJ1-1; V: TRBV6-2/TRBV6-3; length: 15; size: once; DNA: TGTGCCAGCAGCGACTCTTGGGGCCTGAACACTGAAGCTTTCTTT; CDR3: CASSDSWGLNTEAFF
D: .; J: TRBJ2-7; V: TRBV29-1; length: 11; size: .; DNA: TGCAGCGTTGAGGAGGGAGGTGAGCAGTACTTC; CDR3: CSVEEGGEQYF
D: .; J: TRBJ2-1; V: TRBV11-3; length: 15; size: .; DNA: TGTGCCAGCACCTTACAGGGTGCAGCAGGCAATGAGCAGTTCTTC; CDR3: CASTLQGAAGNEQFF
D: .; J: TRBJ2-1; V: TRBV28; length: 11; size: .; DNA: TGTGCCAGCCGGGAAGTGGACGAGCAGTTCTTC; CDR3: CASREVDEQFF
D: .; J: TRBJ1-6; V: TRBV28; length: 12; size: .; DNA: TGTGCCAGCAGCGACAGTAATTCACCCCTCCACTTT; CDR3: CASSDSNSPLHF
D: TRBD2; J: TRBJ2-1; V: TRBV5-8; length: 15; size: few; DNA: TGTGCCAGCAGCCTGGGACTAGCGGCGTCCAATGAGCAGTTCTTC; CDR3: CASSLGLAASNEQFF